One and the same sample provided the 26 T cell receptor beta chains below, sequenced in a study of blood T cell repertoires in COVID-19. The assay was immunoSEQ multiplex PCR, and TCRdb's table has in-frame clones only and misses some. Here the sample spans over 150,000 clones, roughly 79% being singletons. The sample taken for sequencing was peripheral blood. The receptors derive from a human donor with acute or convalescent COVID-19. The donor label of this sample is uncertain.

This clone was counted a few times. The rearrangement joins TRBV5-6 to TRBJ2-5; 7 nucleotides match TRBD1. The trim removed 3 bases at V and 1 base at J, leaving 9 bases unmatched. This CDR3 is built from 16 residues. The germline V gene has CDR1 SGHDT and CDR2 YYEEEE. The CDR3 sequence is CASSSGADRVQETQYF. Here the CDR3 DNA reads TGTGCCAGCAGCTCCGGGGCTGACAGGGTCCAAGAGACCCAGTACTTC.

This clone occurred a few times. The chain carries TRBV3-1 (or the pseudogene TRBV3-2) and TRBJ1-5; TRBD1 matches 7 bases. V lost 4 bases and J lost 3; bases outside the gene matches: 9. This CDR3 comprises 16 residues. CDR1 is LGHDT, CDR2 YNNKEL, per germline (reference sequence). The CDR3: CASSLKEGADNQPQHF. CDR3 in DNA: TGTGCCAGCAGCCTCAAGGAGGGGGCCGACAATCAGCCCCAGCATTTT.

This clone was seen a handful of times. V and J are TRBV11-2 and TRBJ2-7; weak D call: TRBD2 (6 bases). The V and J ends lost 1 base and 6 bases respectively, with 10 bases between them. The CDR3 contains 13 residues. The V gene's germline CDR1 is SGHAT and CDR2 FQNNGV. The CDR3 spells CASSLAGVREQYF. In DNA form, the CDR3 reads TGTGCCAGCAGCTTAGCGGGAGTACGCGAGCAGTACTTC. Based on the CDR3 plus reference TRBV11-2 and TRBJ2-7, the full variable domain is EAGVAQSPRYKIIEKRQSVAFWCNPISGHATLYWYQQILGQGPKLLIQFQNNGVVDDSQLPKDRFSAERLKGVDSTLKIQPAKLEDSAVYLCASSLAGVREQYFGPGTRLTVT.

J is TRBJ1-5 and V is TRBV6-5; TRBD1 matches at 8 bases. The CDR3 runs to 15 residues. After removal of 4 bases from V and 6 bases from J, the junction contained 8 bases not matched to a gene. CDR1 MNHEY and CDR2 SVGAGI come from the germline V gene. CDR3 nucleotides: TGTGCCAGCAGTTTACCAGGGGGCCGGAGTCAGCCCCAGCATTTT. The encoded protein is CASSLPGGRSQPQHF.

The chain links TRBV28 to TRBJ1-2; TRBD1 might be the D (6 bases). Germline V gene lookup returns CDR1 MDHEN and CDR2 SYDVKM. The germline V and J ends were trimmed by 3 bases and 1 base, with 12 bases remaining between them. The CDR3 contains 15 residues. Written as DNA, the CDR3 is TGTGCCAGCAGTTTGGGGACACAGGGTAACTATGGCTACACCTTC. Amino acid sequence: CASSLGTQGNYGYTF.

This clone occurred a few times. The chain links TRBV7-9 to TRBJ2-5; TRBD1 agrees at 7 bases. From germline, CDR1 is SEHNR and CDR2 FQNEAQ (reference sequence). With 5 bases clipped from V and 1 base from J, the junction kept 4 bases outside the gene matches. The CDR3 runs 14 residues. CDR3 amino acids: CASSLTGAQETQYF. Written as DNA, the CDR3 is TGTGCCAGCAGCCTTACAGGGGCCCAAGAGACCCAGTACTTC. Full variable domain (outside the CDR3, taken from reference TRBV7-9 and TRBJ2-5): DTGVSQNPRHKITKRGQNVTFRCDPISEHNRLYWYRQTLGQGPEFLTYFQNEAQLEKSRLLSDRFSAERPKGSFSTLEIQRTEQGDSAMYLCASSLTGAQETQYFGPGTRLLVL.

This clone was detected once. The J gene is TRBJ1-2, the V gene TRBV28, with TRBD1 matching over 10 bases. Trimming took 6 bases from V and 2 from J; bases not matched to a gene: 6. The germline gives CDR1 MDHEN, CDR2 SYDVKM. There are 15 residues in the CDR3. CDR3 protein: CASSWATGGNYGYTF. DNA of the CDR3: TGTGCCAGCAGCTGGGCGACAGGGGGCAACTATGGCTACACCTTC.

The chain employs TRBV7-2 and TRBJ2-1; TRBD1 matches 9 bases. V lost 2 bases, J lost 2 bases, and 10 bases stayed unmatched. Germline-derived CDR1 and CDR2 are SGHTA and FQGNSA. CDR3 length equals 18 residues. In DNA, the CDR3 is TGTGCCAGCAGCTTATCCCCGAACAGGGGGCGAACCTACAATGAGCAGTTCTTC. It codes for CASSLSPNRGRTYNEQFF.

This clone was picked up a small number of times. This CDR3 is also generated by other DNA sequences in the sample. The rearrangement joins TRBV28 to TRBJ1-3, with D unclear. The V gene lost 3 bases and the J gene lost 3 bases, with 9 bases spanning the gap. Germline V gives CDR1 MDHEN, CDR2 SYDVKM. The CDR3 runs to 14 residues. The DNA of the CDR3 is TGTGCCAGCAGTTTGGGTCGGGTTGGAAACACCATATATTTT. Amino acids: CASSLGRVGNTIYF.

In this sample, this clone turned up a few times. This chain joins TRBV11-2 and TRBJ2-7; 13 bases fit TRBD2. Losses at the gene ends were 1 base for V and 5 bases for J; bases not matched to a gene: 5. The CDR3 is 16 amino acids. CDR1 SGHAT and CDR2 FQNNGV come from the germline V gene. CDR3 protein: CASSLGGLAGVDEQYF. DNA of the CDR3: TGTGCCAGCAGCTTAGGCGGACTAGCGGGAGTAGACGAGCAGTACTTC. The full variable domain, its missing parts supplied by reference TRBV11-2 and TRBJ2-7, is EAGVAQSPRYKIIEKRQSVAFWCNPISGHATLYWYQQILGQGPKLLIQFQNNGVVDDSQLPKDRFSAERLKGVDSTLKIQPAKLEDSAVYLCASSLGGLAGVDEQYFGPGTRLTVT.

This CDR3 reads CASSSPGHEQFF. CDR3 DNA: TGTGCCAGCAGCTCCCCAGGGCATGAGCAGTTCTTC. This rearrangement joins TRBV9 to TRBJ2-1; D is perhaps TRBD1 (5 bases). V lost 4 bases and J 8 bases, leaving 10 bases between the germline ends. The CDR3 loop spans 12 amino acids. Germline V gene data show CDR1 as SGDLS and CDR2 as YYNGEE.

V usage is TRBV5-1 and J usage is TRBJ1-3; TRBD1 is a possible D gene (6 bases). Germline lookup yields CDR1 SGHRS and CDR2 YFSETQ. This CDR3 has 14 residues. Between the trimmed V and J ends, which lost 4 bases and 2 bases, there was a span of 10 bases. The CDR3 here is CASSEGETGNTIYF. The CDR3 region has the DNA TGCGCCAGCAGCGAGGGGGAAACTGGAAACACCATATATTTT.

V is TRBV4-1 and J is TRBJ1-2; 8 positions agree with TRBD1. The CDR3 totals 17 residues. Losses at the gene ends were 1 base for V and 5 bases for J; bases not matched to a gene: 12. From germline, CDR1 is MGHRA and CDR2 YSYEKL. CDR3 coding DNA: TGCGCCAGCAGCCAAGTAGTCCCGACAGGGGCGAATTATGGCTACACCTTC. Protein product: CASSQVVPTGANYGYTF.

The chain couples TRBV27 to TRBJ1-4; possibly TRBD1 for D (6 bases). The V gene's germline CDR1 is MNHEY and CDR2 SMNVEV (reference sequence). Trimming cost V 2 bases and J 6 bases, with 7 bases left between them. This CDR3 has 13 residues. CDR3 sequence: CASSLNRDEKLFF. The DNA for the CDR3 is TGTGCCAGCAGTTTAAACAGGGATGAAAAACTGTTTTTT.

In this sample, this clone turned up once. The chain uses TRBV2 and TRBJ1-5; D may be TRBD1 (5 bases). V was pared by 6 bases and J by 0 bases, with 12 bases between. The CDR3 has 15 amino acids. Germline V CDR1 and CDR2: SNHLY, FYNNEI. CDR3 in amino acids: CASRTDSYSNQPQHF. CDR3 DNA sequence: TGTGCCAGCAGGACCGACAGCTATAGCAATCAGCCCCAGCATTTT.

In regard to this clone: Other nucleotide sequences in the sample specify the same CDR3. The genes are TRBV5-1 and TRBJ2-6; D is unclear. The CDR3 loop spans 16 amino acids. V was shortened by 0 bases and J by 0 bases, with 7 bases between the two germline ends. Germline lookup yields CDR1 SGHRS and CDR2 YFSETQ. This CDR3 reads CASSLVAGSGANVLTF. The CDR3, as DNA: TGCGCCAGCAGCTTGGTCGCCGGCTCTGGGGCCAACGTCCTGACTTTC.

This rearrangement joins TRBV7-3 to TRBJ2-3, with a possible D match to TRBD2 (6 bases). Germline V gene data show CDR1 as SGHTA and CDR2 as FQGTGA. Trimming pared 5 bases from V and 8 bases from J, leaving 14 bases between. The CDR3 is made up of 13 amino acids. The CDR3 region is CASSRGGSGTQYF. The CDR3 DNA reads TGTGCCAGCAGCCGAGGAGGGTCAGGTACGCAGTATTTT.

The V call is TRBV19, the J call TRBJ2-3; TRBD2 matches 11 bases. Germline V gene data show CDR1 as LNHDA and CDR2 as SQIVND (reference sequence). The CDR3 has 16 residues. V lost 5 bases and J lost 2; bases outside the gene matches: 6. The CDR3 protein is CASSLGLAGFTDTQYF. The CDR3 region has the DNA TGTGCCAGTAGTCTCGGACTAGCGGGCTTCACAGATACGCAGTATTTT.

The V gene is TRBV3-1 (or the pseudogene TRBV3-2), the J gene TRBJ1-1; D uncertain. Germline V gene lookup returns CDR1 LGHDT and CDR2 YNNKEL (reference sequence). Trimming took 2 bases from V and 0 from J, leaving 7 bases between them. The CDR3 runs to 14 residues. The DNA for the CDR3 is TGTGCCAGCAGCCAACACACAATGAACACTGAAGCTTTCTTT. Its protein product is CASSQHTMNTEAFF.

The rearrangement links TRBV7-2 to TRBJ2-5; TRBD2 aligns across 8 bases. Losses at the gene ends were 0 bases for V and 6 bases for J; bases not matched to a gene: 3. The CDR3 sequence is 14 residues long. CDR1 is SGHTA, CDR2 FQGNSA, per germline. The CDR3 bases are TGTGCCAGCAGCTTAGCCAGCGGGAGCCAGACCCAGTACTTC. It specifies CASSLASGSQTQYF. The full variable domain, rest sourced from reference TRBV7-2 and TRBJ2-5, is GAGVSQSPSNKVTEKGKDVELRCDPISGHTALYWYRQSLGQGLEFLIYFQGNSAPDKSGLPSDRFSAERTGGSVSTLTIQRTQQEDSAVYLCASSLASGSQTQYFGPGTRLLVL.

The chain recombines TRBV7-3 with TRBJ1-1, with D unclear. Trimming removed 4 bases at V and 4 bases at J, with 10 bases between. The CDR3 totals 13 residues. Germline loops: CDR1 SGHTA, CDR2 FQGTGA. The CDR3 region has the DNA TGTGCCAGCAGCTCCAACCCAGGCACTGAAGCTTTCTTT. Protein sequence: CASSSNPGTEAFF.

The J gene is TRBJ1-1, the V gene TRBV30; D is possibly TRBD1 (6 bases). CDR1 GTSNPN and CDR2 SVGIG come from the germline V gene (reference sequence). With 2 bases removed from V and 8 bases from J, the gap between germline ends came to 9 bases. This CDR3 is 11 amino acids long. CDR3 residues: CAWSPQGEAFF. The CDR3, as DNA: TGTGCCTGGAGTCCCCAGGGGGAAGCTTTCTTT.

The rearrangement uses TRBV7-3 and TRBJ2-2; the match to TRBD1 covers 9 bases. The V segment lost 2 bases and the J segment 6 bases; nucleotides outside the gene matches: 10. The CDR3 consists of 17 residues. Germline V gene data show CDR1 as SGHTA and CDR2 as FQGTGA. CDR3 residues: CASSLLPGQGYAGELFF. The CDR3 DNA follows: TGTGCCAGCAGCTTATTGCCGGGACAGGGATACGCCGGGGAGCTGTTTTTT.

J is TRBJ1-4 and V is TRBV15; 7 bases match TRBD1. The CDR3 is 15 amino acids. V lost 1 base, J lost 5 bases, and 4 bases stayed unmatched. The germline CDR1 and CDR2 sequences are LNHNV and YYDKDF (reference sequence). As DNA, the CDR3 is TGTGCCACCAGCAGAGGAGGGACAGTCAATGAAAAACTGTTTTTT. Protein: CATSRGGTVNEKLFF.

Comments on this clone: Distinct nucleotide sequences in the sample also encode this CDR3. V and J are TRBV12-5 and TRBJ2-7; D is perhaps TRBD2 (5 bases). The CDR3 is made up of 14 amino acids. CDR1 is LGHNT and CDR2 is FRNRAP in the germline V gene. V shed 9 bases and J shed 0 bases, with 15 bases lying between them. The CDR3 nucleotides read TGTGCTAGCGGCCTGAGCGGTAACTCCTACGAGCAGTACTTC. Protein sequence: CASGLSGNSYEQYF.

The V and J genes are TRBV6-4 and TRBJ2-5; 7 bases line up with TRBD1. Per the germline V gene, CDR1 is MRHNA and CDR2 is SNTAGT. Losses at the gene ends were 4 bases for V and 3 bases for J; bases not matched to a gene: 8. This CDR3 spans 15 amino acids. The CDR3 region has the DNA TGTGCCAGCAGTGGCGACAGGGAGACCGAAGAGACCCAGTACTTC. This sequence encodes CASSGDRETEETQYF.